This entry describes one T cell receptor (beta chain). Seattle cases were enrolled at active infection and followed longitudinally. Original handling: Using reference gene primer amplification, nucleated cell counts were estimated. Here immunoSEQ multiplex PCR was the method, and the copy in TCRdb shows in-frame clones only, minus some. V and J calls and clone size are as listed in that table; D and trimming were resolved from the DNA. Of about 150,000 clones in the sample, about 85% were seen once. This sample is drawn from a study of blood T cell repertoires in COVID-19. Study at large: The cDNA or gDNA used as material had been derived from T cells, B-cell-depleted T cells, or PBMCs.

Trimming cost V 1 base and J 10 bases, with 8 bases left between them. From germline, CDR1 is SGHTA and CDR2 FQGNSA. The CDR3 length is 12 residues. The receptor was derived from an elderly man with COVID-19, enrolled during active disease. The sequencing sample was made of peripheral blood. The rearrangement uses TRBV7-2 and TRBJ2-1; D may be TRBD2 (5 bases). The CDR3 DNA reads as TGTGCCAGCAGCTTAGAGGCTAGCGAGCAGTTCTTC. It yields the protein CASSLEASEQFF.